The rows below give T cell receptor beta chains drawn from one sample of a study of blood T cell repertoires in COVID-19. Repertoires were generated with immunoSEQ multiplex PCR, while TCRdb's copy carries only in-frame clones and drops some. The sample carries fewer than 200,000 clones, approximately 89% recorded once. The sequenced sample consisted of peripheral blood. The receptors stem from a man aged 35 to 55 with active or convalescent COVID-19. Both conserved end residues are part of each CDR3. A D gene is named only where the DNA matches it firmly. The listing skips clone size in some rows; elsewhere it reads once, few, many or a size class.

clone_size,v_call,j_call,d_call,cdr3_aa,cdr3_nt
once,TRBV5-1,TRBJ1-6,.,CASSLDGGNSPLHF,TGCGCCAGCAGCTTGGACGGGGGTAATTCACCCCTCCACTTT
.,TRBV2,TRBJ1-2,.,CASRGLEGYGYTF,TGTGCCAGCAGAGGATTGGAGGGCTATGGCTACACCTTC
.,TRBV23-1,TRBJ2-7,TRBD1,CASSQSRWDRAYEQYF,TGCGCCAGCAGTCAATCGAGATGGGACAGGGCTTACGAGCAGTACTTC
.,TRBV5-1,TRBJ2-5,TRBD1,CASSPAMTGSETQYF,TGCGCCAGCAGCCCGGCGATGACAGGGAGTGAGACCCAGTACTTC
.,TRBV3-1/TRBV3-2,TRBJ1-1,TRBD1,CASSFPGQGVGTEAFF,TGTGCCAGCAGTTTCCCGGGACAGGGGGTTGGCACTGAAGCTTTCTTT
once,TRBV28,TRBJ2-1,.,CASSSQDAGINEQFF,TGTGCCAGCAGTTCCCAGGACGCCGGGATCAATGAGCAGTTCTTC
.,TRBV19,TRBJ2-7,.,CASQPSWGDYEQYF,TGTGCCAGCCAACCTAGCTGGGGGGACTACGAGCAGTACTTC
.,TRBV6-5,TRBJ2-2,TRBD1,CASSRWTGLAGELFF,TGTGCCAGCAGTCGTTGGACAGGGTTGGCCGGGGAGCTGTTTTTT
.,TRBV4-3,TRBJ1-5,.,CASSQELYLSNQPQHF,TGCGCCAGCAGCCAAGAGTTGTATCTTAGCAATCAGCCCCAGCATTTT
.,TRBV28,TRBJ1-3,.,CASRTTASGNTIYF,TGTGCCAGCAGGACGACTGCTTCTGGAAACACCATATATTTT
.,TRBV4-3,TRBJ1-1,.,CASSQDAGREAFF,TGCGCCAGCAGCCAAGATGCGGGGAGGGAAGCTTTCTTT
.,TRBV6-5,TRBJ1-2,.,CASSRSGYYGYTF,TGTGCCAGCAGCAGATCAGGGTACTATGGCTACACCTTC
.,TRBV4-1,TRBJ1-2,.,CASSQTQGDHGYTF,TGCGCCAGCAGCCAAACACAGGGTGACCATGGCTACACCTTC
.,TRBV5-6,TRBJ1-2,.,CASSLAGFNYGYTF,TGTGCCAGCAGCTTGGCAGGGTTTAACTATGGCTACACCTTC
once,TRBV30,TRBJ2-2,.,CAWRAGSVGELFF,TGTGCCTGGAGGGCAGGGTCGGTCGGGGAGCTGTTTTTT
.,TRBV18,TRBJ1-5,TRBD1,CASSPTGGVHQPQHF,TGTGCCAGCTCACCAACAGGGGGTGTACATCAGCCCCAGCATTTT
.,TRBV7-2,TRBJ2-7,.,CASSPSQGTYEQYF,TGTGCCAGCAGCCCGAGCCAGGGGACCTACGAGCAGTACTTC
.,TRBV5-1,TRBJ2-5,.,CASSLAETQYF,TGCGCCAGCAGCTTGGCTGAGACCCAGTACTTC
.,TRBV5-4,TRBJ2-7,TRBD1,CASSKDRGLDEQYF,TGTGCCAGCAGCAAAGACAGGGGGCTAGACGAGCAGTACTTC
.,TRBV9,TRBJ1-5,.,CASSRGPLDQPQHF,TGTGCCAGCAGCAGGGGCCCCCTTGATCAGCCCCAGCATTTT
once,TRBV10-3,TRBJ1-2,TRBD1,CAISATGGINYGYTF,TGTGCCATCAGTGCTACAGGGGGAATAAACTATGGCTACACCTTC
.,TRBV18,TRBJ1-1,TRBD1,CASSPNTGVETEAFF,TGTGCCAGCTCGCCTAACACAGGGGTGGAGACTGAAGCTTTCTTT
.,TRBV19,TRBJ1-5,.,CASSIGGGGNNQPQHF,TGTGCCAGTAGTATAGGAGGGGGGGGGAACAATCAGCCCCAGCATTTT
.,TRBV5-1,TRBJ1-1,.,CASSLASTRSTEAFF,TGCGCCAGCAGCTTGGCCTCCACACGAAGCACTGAAGCTTTCTTT
.,TRBV19,TRBJ1-2,.,CASSIVDRHYGYTF,TGTGCCAGTAGTATAGTCGACAGACACTATGGCTACACCTTC
.,TRBV3-1/TRBV3-2,TRBJ2-7,TRBD2,CASSQDSSGGFGSYEQYF,TGTGCCAGCAGCCAAGATTCAAGCGGGGGATTCGGCTCCTACGAGCAGTACTTC
.,TRBV15,TRBJ2-5,TRBD2,CATSTEGRGGPVETQYF,TGTGCCACCAGCACCGAGGGGCGGGGGGGGCCGGTAGAGACCCAGTACTTC
once,TRBV9,TRBJ1-5,.,CASSASDSNQPQHF,TGTGCCAGCAGCGCTAGTGATAGCAATCAGCCCCAGCATTTT
.,TRBV14,TRBJ1-1,.,CASSQDLRGSAFF,TGTGCCAGCAGCCAAGATCTTAGGGGGTCGGCTTTCTTT
.,TRBV7-8,TRBJ2-7,TRBD1,CASSLGDRAISYEQYF,TGTGCCAGCAGCTTGGGGGACAGGGCCATTTCCTACGAGCAGTACTTC
once,TRBV4-1,TRBJ2-7,TRBD1,CASSQAWDSSYEQYF,TGCGCCAGCAGCCAGGCCTGGGACAGCTCCTACGAGCAGTACTTC
.,TRBV11-2,TRBJ1-6,.,CASSLEPGKVSPLHF,TGTGCCAGCAGCTTAGAACCAGGGAAGGTTTCACCCCTCCACTTT
.,TRBV14,TRBJ2-7,TRBD2,CASSHLSGGTYEQYF,TGTGCCAGCAGCCACCTAAGCGGGGGGACCTACGAGCAGTACTTC
.,TRBV6-4,TRBJ1-2,TRBD1,CASSDLRDRGLFNYGYTF,TGTGCCAGCAGTGATCTCCGGGACAGGGGGCTATTTAACTATGGCTACACCTTC
.,TRBV19,TRBJ2-7,TRBD1,CASSRTGGPSSYEQYF,TGTGCCAGTAGTCGGACAGGGGGCCCAAGCTCCTACGAGCAGTACTTC
.,TRBV30,TRBJ1-2,.,CAWRDSVGYTF,TGTGCCTGGAGGGACTCCGTAGGCTACACCTTC
.,TRBV19,TRBJ1-2,.,CASSNYREGMDYGYTF,TGTGCCAGTAGCAACTACAGGGAGGGTATGGACTATGGCTACACCTTC